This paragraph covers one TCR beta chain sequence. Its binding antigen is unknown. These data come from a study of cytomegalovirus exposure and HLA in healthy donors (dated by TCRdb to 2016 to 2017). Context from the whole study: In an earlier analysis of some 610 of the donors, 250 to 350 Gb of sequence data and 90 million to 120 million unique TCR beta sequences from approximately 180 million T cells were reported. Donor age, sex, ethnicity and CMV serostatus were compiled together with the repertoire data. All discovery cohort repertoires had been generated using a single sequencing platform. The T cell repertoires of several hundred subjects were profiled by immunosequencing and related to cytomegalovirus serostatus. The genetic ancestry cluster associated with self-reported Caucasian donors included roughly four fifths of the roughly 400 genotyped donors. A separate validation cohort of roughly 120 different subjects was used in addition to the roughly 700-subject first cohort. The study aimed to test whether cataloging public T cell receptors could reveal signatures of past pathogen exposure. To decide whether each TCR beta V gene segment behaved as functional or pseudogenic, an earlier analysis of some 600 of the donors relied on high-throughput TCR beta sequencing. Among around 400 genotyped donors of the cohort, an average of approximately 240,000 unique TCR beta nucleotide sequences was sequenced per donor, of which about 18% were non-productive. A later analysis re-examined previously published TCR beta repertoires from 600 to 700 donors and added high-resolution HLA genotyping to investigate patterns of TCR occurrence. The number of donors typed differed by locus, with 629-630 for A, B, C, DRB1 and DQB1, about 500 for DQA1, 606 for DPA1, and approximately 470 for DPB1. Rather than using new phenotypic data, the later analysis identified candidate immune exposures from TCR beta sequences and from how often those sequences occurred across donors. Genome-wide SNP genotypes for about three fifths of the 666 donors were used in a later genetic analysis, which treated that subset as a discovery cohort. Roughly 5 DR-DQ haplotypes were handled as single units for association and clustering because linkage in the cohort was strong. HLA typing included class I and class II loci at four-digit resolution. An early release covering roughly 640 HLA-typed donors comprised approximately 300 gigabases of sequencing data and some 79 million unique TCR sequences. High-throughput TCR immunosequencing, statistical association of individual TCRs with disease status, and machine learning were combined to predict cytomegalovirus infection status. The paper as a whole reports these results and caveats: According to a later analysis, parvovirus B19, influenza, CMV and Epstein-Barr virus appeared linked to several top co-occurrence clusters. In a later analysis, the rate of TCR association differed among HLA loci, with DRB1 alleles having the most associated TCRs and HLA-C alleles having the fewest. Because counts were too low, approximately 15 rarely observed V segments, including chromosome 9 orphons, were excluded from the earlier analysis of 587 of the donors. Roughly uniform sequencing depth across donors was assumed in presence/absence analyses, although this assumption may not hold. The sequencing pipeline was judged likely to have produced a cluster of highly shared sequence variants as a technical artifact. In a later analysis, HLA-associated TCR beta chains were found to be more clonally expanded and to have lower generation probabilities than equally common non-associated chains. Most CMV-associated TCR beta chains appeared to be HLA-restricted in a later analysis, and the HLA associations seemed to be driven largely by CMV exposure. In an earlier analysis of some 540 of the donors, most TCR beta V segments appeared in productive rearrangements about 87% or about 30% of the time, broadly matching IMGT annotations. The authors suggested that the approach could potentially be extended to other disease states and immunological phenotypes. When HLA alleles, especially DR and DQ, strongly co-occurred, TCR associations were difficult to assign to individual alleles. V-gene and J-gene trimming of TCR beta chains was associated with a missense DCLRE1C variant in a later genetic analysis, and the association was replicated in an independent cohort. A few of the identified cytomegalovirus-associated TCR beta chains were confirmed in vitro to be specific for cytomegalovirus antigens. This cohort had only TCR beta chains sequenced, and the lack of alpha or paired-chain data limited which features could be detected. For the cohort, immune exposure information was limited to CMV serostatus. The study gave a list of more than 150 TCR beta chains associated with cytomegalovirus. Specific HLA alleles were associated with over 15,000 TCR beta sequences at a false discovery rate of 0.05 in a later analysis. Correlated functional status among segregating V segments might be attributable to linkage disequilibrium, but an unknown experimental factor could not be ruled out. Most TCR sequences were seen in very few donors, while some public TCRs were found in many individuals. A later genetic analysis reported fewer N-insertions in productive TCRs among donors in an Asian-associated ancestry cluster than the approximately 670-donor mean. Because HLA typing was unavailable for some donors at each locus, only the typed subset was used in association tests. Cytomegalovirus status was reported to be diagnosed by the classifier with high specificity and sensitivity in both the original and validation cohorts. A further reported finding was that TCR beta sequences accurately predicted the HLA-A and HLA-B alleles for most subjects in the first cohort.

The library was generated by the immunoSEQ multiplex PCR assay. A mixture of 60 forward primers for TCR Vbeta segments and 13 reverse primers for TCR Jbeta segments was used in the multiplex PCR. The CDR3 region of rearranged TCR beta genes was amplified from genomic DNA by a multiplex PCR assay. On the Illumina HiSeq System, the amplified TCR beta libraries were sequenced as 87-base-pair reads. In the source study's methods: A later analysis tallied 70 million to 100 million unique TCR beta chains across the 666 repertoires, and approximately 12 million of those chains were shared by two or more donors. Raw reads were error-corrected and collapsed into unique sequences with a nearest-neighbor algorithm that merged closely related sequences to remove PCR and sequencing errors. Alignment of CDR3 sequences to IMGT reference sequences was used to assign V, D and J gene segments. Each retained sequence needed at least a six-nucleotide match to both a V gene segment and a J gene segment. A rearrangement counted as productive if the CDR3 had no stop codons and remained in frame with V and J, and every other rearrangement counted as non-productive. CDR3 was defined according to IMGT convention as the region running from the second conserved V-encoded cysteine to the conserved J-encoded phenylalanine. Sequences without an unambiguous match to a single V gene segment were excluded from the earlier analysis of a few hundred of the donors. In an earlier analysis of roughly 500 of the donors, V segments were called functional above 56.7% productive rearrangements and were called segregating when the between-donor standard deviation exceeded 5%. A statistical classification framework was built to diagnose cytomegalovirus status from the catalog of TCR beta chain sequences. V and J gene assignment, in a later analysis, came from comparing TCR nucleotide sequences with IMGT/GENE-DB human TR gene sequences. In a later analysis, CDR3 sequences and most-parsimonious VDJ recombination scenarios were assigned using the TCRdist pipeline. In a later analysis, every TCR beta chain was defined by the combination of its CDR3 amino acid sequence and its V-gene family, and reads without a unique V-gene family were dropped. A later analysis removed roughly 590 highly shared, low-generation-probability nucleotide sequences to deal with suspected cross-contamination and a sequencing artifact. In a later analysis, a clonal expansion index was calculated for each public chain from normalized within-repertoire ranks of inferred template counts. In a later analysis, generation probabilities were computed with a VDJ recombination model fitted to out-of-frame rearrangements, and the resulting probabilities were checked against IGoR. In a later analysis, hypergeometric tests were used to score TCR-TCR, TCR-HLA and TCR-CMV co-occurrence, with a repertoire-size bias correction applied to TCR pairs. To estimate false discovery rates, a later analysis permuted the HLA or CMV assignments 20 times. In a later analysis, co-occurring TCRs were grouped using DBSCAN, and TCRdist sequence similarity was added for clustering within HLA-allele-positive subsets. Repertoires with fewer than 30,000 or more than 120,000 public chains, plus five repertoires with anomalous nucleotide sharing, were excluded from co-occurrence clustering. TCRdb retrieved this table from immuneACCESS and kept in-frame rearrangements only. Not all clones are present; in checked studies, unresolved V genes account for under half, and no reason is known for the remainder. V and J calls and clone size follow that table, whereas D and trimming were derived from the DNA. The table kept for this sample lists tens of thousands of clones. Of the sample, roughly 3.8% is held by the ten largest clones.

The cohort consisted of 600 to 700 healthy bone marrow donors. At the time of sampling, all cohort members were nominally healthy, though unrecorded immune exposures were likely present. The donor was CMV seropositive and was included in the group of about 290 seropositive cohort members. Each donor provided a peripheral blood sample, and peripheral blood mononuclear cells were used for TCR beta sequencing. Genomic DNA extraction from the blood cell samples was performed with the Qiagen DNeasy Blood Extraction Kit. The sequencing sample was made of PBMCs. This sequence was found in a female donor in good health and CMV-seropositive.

The CDR3 amino acid sequence is: CSVRRLNAYEQYF. The base sequence is TGCAGCGTTAGAAGACTCAACGCCTACGAGCAGTACTTC. Recombination linked TRBV29-1 to TRBJ2-7, with the D gene uncertain. Cut back by 5 bases and 2 bases, the V and J ends lie 13 bases apart. The germline V gene encodes CDR1 SQVTM and CDR2 ANQGSEA. The CDR3 measures 13 amino acids from cysteine to phenylalanine. The retained sequence is limited to the CDR3, 39 bases, with the frame set at the first base.